This is a list of T cell receptor beta chains from one sample in a study of blood T cells in healthy people across ages. From the 5' RACE reads, TCRdb called clonotypes with MiXCR, one entry per CDR3 protein. The sample has around 1.7 million distinct CDR3 sequences, 28% seen once. The source material was blood. All receptors come from a young woman in good health. Both conserved end residues are part of each CDR3. Fields, in order: D gene, V gene, CDR3 length, J gene, clone size, CDR3 protein, CDR3 DNA. A D gene is named only where the DNA matches it firmly. Clone size is given for some rows only: seen once, a few or many times, or a class if the clone is expanded.

NA	TRBV10-3	13	TRBJ1-6	NA	CAISETWDEPLHF	TGTGCCATCAGTGAAACTTGGGATGAACCCCTCCACTTT
NA	TRBV5-5	13	TRBJ1-2	many	CASSLSGFYGYTF	TGTGCCAGCAGCTTAAGTGGGTTCTATGGCTACACCTTC
NA	TRBV6-6	15	TRBJ2-5	NA	CASSYFAADQETQYF	TGTGCCAGCAGTTACTTTGCGGCGGACCAAGAGACCCAGTACTTC
NA	TRBV3-1	15	TRBJ1-2	NA	CASSPPSLGPYGYTF	TGTGCCAGCAGCCCTCCCAGTTTGGGACCCTATGGCTACACCTTC
NA	TRBV6-6	13	TRBJ2-4	NA	CASIIGARNIQYF	TGTGCCAGCATCATCGGGGCGCGGAACATTCAGTACTTC
NA	TRBV18	14	TRBJ2-5	NA	CASSTGRSAATQYF	TGTGCCAGCTCAACTGGCAGATCGGCGGCGACCCAGTACTTC
NA	TRBV12-3/TRBV12-4	14	TRBJ2-1	many	CASSQRDNYNEQFF	TGTGCCAGCAGTCAAAGAGACAACTACAATGAGCAGTTCTTC
NA	TRBV4-1	15	TRBJ2-1	many	CASSQDILPNVQQFF	TGCGCCAGCAGCCAAGATATTCTCCCCAACGTACAGCAGTTCTTC
TRBD1	TRBV28	14	TRBJ2-7	few	CASRTGGLRYEQYF	TGTGCCAGCAGAACAGGGGGCCTTAGGTACGAGCAGTACTTC
NA	TRBV4-3	16	TRBJ1-2	many	CASSQDSRGSNYGYTF	TGCGCCAGCAGCCAAGATTCCCGGGGGTCTAACTATGGCTACACCTTC
NA	TRBV6-5	15	TRBJ2-3	NA	CASSFQRASTDTQYF	TGTGCCAGCAGTTTCCAGCGGGCTAGCACAGATACGCAGTATTTT
NA	TRBV11-2	15	TRBJ2-1	NA	CASSSSNGPYNEQFF	TGTGCCAGCAGCTCCTCAAACGGACCTTACAATGAGCAGTTCTTC
TRBD1	TRBV28	11	TRBJ2-4	NA	CASRAGQEQYF	TGTGCCAGCAGGGCGGGACAGGAGCAGTACTTC
TRBD2	TRBV12-3/TRBV12-4	15	TRBJ2-3	NA	CASSAGLAGRDTQYF	TGTGCCAGCAGCGCCGGACTAGCGGGTCGGGATACGCAGTATTTT
TRBD1	TRBV15	18	TRBJ1-1	NA	CATSSLTVRQGADTEAFF	TGTGCCACCAGCAGCCTCACTGTAAGACAGGGGGCCGACACTGAAGCTTTCTTT
NA	TRBV18	13	TRBJ1-1	few	CASLETRDTEAFF	TGTGCCAGCCTCGAGACGAGGGACACTGAAGCTTTCTTT
NA	TRBV6-5	15	TRBJ2-5	few	CASKTAARRGETQYF	TGTGCCAGCAAAACCGCAGCGAGGAGAGGAGAGACCCAGTACTTC
NA	TRBV9	15	TRBJ2-3	once	CASSVVGGPTDTQYF	TGTGCCAGCAGCGTAGTAGGGGGGCCCACAGATACGCAGTATTTT